The table lists the clone carrying this T cell receptor (beta chain) with a count of one. Enrollment of patients from Seattle took place during active infection, with longitudinal follow-up. The authors' processing: Reference gene primer amplification in the assay estimated nucleated cell counts. Generated by immunoSEQ multiplex PCR, the TCRdb table keeps only in-frame clones and is missing some. The V and J calls and clone size were taken over from that table, and D and trimming were inferred from the DNA. The sample includes 150,000 to 200,000 clones, around 76% of them seen just once. These data come from a study of blood T cell repertoires in COVID-19. Whole-study context: COVID-19 samples from acute and convalescent phases originated in the United States, Italy and Spain. The cDNA or gDNA used as material had been derived from T cells, B-cell-depleted T cells, or PBMCs.

The V end was cut by 3 bases, the J end by 7 bases, with 16 bases between. This CDR3 is 15 amino acids long. CDR1 and CDR2 from the germline V gene are MNHEY and SMNVEV (reference sequence). The chain is built from TRBV27 and TRBJ1-5; no clear D. The sequencing input was peripheral blood. The sequence was collected from a woman aged 55-75 years with COVID-19, enrolled during active disease. DNA of the CDR3: TGTGCCAGCAGTTTTGCCAAAACAGCCGGACAGCCCCAGCATTTT. Translation gives CASSFAKTAGQPQHF.